This T cell receptor (beta chain) was identified during a study of CXCR3-negative and CXCR3-positive naive CD8 T cells. Study conclusions and caveats: A higher hydrophobicity marked the TRB CDR3s of CXCR3-positive naive cells versus CXCR3-negative naive cells.

Concerning this clonotype itself: Its antigen is still unknown.

UMI-tagged TRB cDNA libraries were built via 5' RACE. Each CDR3 protein gets one entry in TCRdb, which reprocessed the 5' RACE reads and gives no DNA. Its clone listing holds about 63,000 distinct CDR3 sequences. The V gene's germline CDR1 is SGHRS and CDR2 YFSETQ. The CDR3 totals 15 residues. Sequences were obtained from naive CXCR3+ CD8+ T cells from blood. Subset described: CD45RO-CCR7+CD27+CD95- naive CD8+ T cells expressing CXCR3 (TNR3+). The sequence was collected from a human donor in good health. Some clones in this sample may be carry-over from other donors' samples. This chain uses TRBV5-1 with TRBJ2-7; the D call from TCRdb, TRBD2, cannot be confirmed without DNA. CDR3 residues: CASSPSGTSVYEQYF.